Listed here are 8 T cell receptor beta chains from one sample, sequenced in a study of T cells expressing NK-cell markers. Following a re-call of the 5' RACE reads, TCRdb has one entry per CDR3 protein and lacks DNA. The sample's table shows 350,000 to 400,000 distinct CDR3 sequences. Material: blood T cells: a sorted CD56 or NKG2C T cell subset, CD4+ or CD8+ T cells, or bulk PBMC T cells (not recorded which). These receptor sequences come from a woman aged 45-65 years in good health.

The CDR3 loop is CSAPPGQGWPNYGYTF. The chain carries TRBV20-1 and TRBJ1-2; TCRdb's D call, TRBD1, is unchecked because there is no DNA. The CDR3 loop spans 16 amino acids. Germline lookup yields CDR1 DFQATT and CDR2 SNEGSKA (reference sequence).

The J gene is TRBJ1-3, the V gene TRBV10-3. This CDR3 has 14 amino acids. Germline CDR1 is ENHRY and CDR2 is SYGVKD. CDR3 amino acids: CAISGTDSGNTIYF.

This chain links TRBV12-3 or TRBV12-4 with TRBJ1-2. The CDR3 runs to 13 residues. CDR3 loop: CASRPFTRDGYTF.

This chain uses TRBV16 with TRBJ1-2. The CDR3 spans 13 residues. The germline V gene has CDR1 KGHSY and CDR2 FQNENV. The CDR3 spells CASSQSREGGYTF.

The chain recombines TRBV24-1 with TRBJ1-2. The CDR3 is 12 residues long. CDR1 and CDR2 from the germline V gene are KGHDR and SFDVKD. Here the CDR3 reads CATSDFKSGYTF.

The chain combines TRBV6-6 with TRBJ2-1. The germline CDR1 and CDR2 sequences are MNHNY and SVGAGI (reference sequence). The CDR3 totals 13 residues. CDR3 amino acids: CASSYSGLYEQFF.

The V call is TRBV6-1, the J call TRBJ1-2. Germline V CDR1 and CDR2: MNHNS, SASEGT. This CDR3 has 12 amino acids. The CDR3 is CASSETGHGYTF.

This chain uses TRBV12-3 or TRBV12-4 with TRBJ2-2; TCRdb's D call, TRBD1, is unchecked because there is no DNA. This CDR3 contains 15 residues. This chain's CDR3 is CASSPRDRDTGELFF.